This T cell receptor (beta chain) was identified during a study of T cell changes during pregnancy in multiple sclerosis. The CDR3 is made up of 15 amino acids. Unmatched junction bases numbered 8, after V lost 4 bases and J lost 7 bases. Germline V gene data show CDR1 as MNHEY and CDR2 as SMNVEV (reference sequence). Generated by immunoSEQ multiplex PCR, the TCRdb table keeps only in-frame clones and is missing some. This sample has tens of thousands of clones, with approximately 92% found just once. The sequences come from peripheral blood, collected before pregnancy. This TCR came from a female donor with multiple sclerosis, enrolled in a pregnancy study. The V call is TRBV27, the J call TRBJ1-1, with 11 bases identical to TRBD1. The CDR3 sequence is CASSYGQGALDEAFF. CDR3 DNA: TGTGCCAGCAGTTACGGACAGGGGGCGCTTGATGAAGCTTTCTTT.